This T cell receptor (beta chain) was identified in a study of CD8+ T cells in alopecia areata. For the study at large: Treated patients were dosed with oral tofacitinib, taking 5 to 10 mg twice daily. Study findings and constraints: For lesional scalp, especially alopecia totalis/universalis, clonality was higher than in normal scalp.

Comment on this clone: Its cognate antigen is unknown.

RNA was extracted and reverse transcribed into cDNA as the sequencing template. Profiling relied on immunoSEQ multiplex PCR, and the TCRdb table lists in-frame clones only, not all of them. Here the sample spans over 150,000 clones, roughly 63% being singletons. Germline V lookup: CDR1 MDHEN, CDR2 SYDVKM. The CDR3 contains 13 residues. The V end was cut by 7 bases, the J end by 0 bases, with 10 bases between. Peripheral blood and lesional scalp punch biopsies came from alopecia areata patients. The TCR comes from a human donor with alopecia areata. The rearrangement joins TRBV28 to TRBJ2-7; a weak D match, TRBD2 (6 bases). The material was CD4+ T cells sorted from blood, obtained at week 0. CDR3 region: CASTLRDSYEQYF. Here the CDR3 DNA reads TGTGCCAGCACCCTGCGGGACTCCTACGAGCAGTACTTC.